This T cell receptor (beta chain) was profiled in a study of patients and donors after allogeneic stem cell transplantation. The length of the CDR3 is 15 residues. J was trimmed by 4 bases and V by 0 bases; bases with no gene match: 4. CDR1 and CDR2 from the germline V gene are SGHRS and YFSETQ. TCRdb re-called the RT-PCR reads through MiXCR, storing one row per CDR3 protein. The data contain approximately 220,000 distinct CDR3 sequences, 35% to 45% of them singletons. Sequenced material: blood, either unsorted or a sorted T cell fraction (not recorded which). The chain couples TRBV5-1 to TRBJ2-3; 8 bases match TRBD2. This TCR was sampled from a human donor who was either an allogeneic HSCT recipient or a stem cell or donor lymphocyte infusion donor (not recorded which). It is not recorded whose cells these are; they may come from a transplant donor. DNA for the CDR3: TGCGCCAGCAGCTTGGCGGGGGGGCCCGCAGATACGCAGTATTTT. This codes for CASSLAGGPADTQYF.